Below, 21 T cell receptor beta chains from the same sample are listed, as sequenced in a study of cytomegalovirus exposure and HLA in healthy donors (dated by TCRdb to about 2017). The library relied on the immunoSEQ multiplex PCR assay. The multiplex PCR relied on a mix of 60 forward primers for TCR Vbeta segments and 13 reverse primers for TCR Jbeta segments. The immuneACCESS repertoire file appears here via TCRdb, limited to in-frame rearrangements. These files lack a portion of the clones; in checked studies, under half of the deficit traces to unresolved V genes, and the cause of the others is not known. Present in this sample are around 95,000 clones, under 80% of which were seen just once. 1.5% to 2% of the sample comes from the top ten. What was sequenced was PBMCs. The receptors were sampled from a male donor in good health and CMV-seronegative.

The rearrangement links TRBV5-8 to TRBJ1-5; 7 nucleotides align to TRBD1. The length of the CDR3 is 13 residues. Germline V gives CDR1 SGHTS, CDR2 YDEGEE. Trimming took 5 bases from V and 4 from J; bases not matched to a gene: 3. CDR3 sequence (DNA): TGTGCCAGCAGTCGGGACAGAAATCAGCCCCAGCATTTT. Residues: CASSRDRNQPQHF.

V and J are TRBV20-1 and TRBJ2-1, with D possibly being TRBD1 (7 bases). CDR3 length: 11 amino acids. Germline-derived CDR1 and CDR2 are DFQATT and SNEGSKA (reference sequence). Trimming cost V 1 base and J 15 bases, with 13 bases left between them. Here the CDR3 DNA reads TGCAGTGCTAGAGTTGGGCAGGGGGGGTTCTTC. This encodes CSARVGQGGFF.

The J gene is TRBJ2-1, the V gene TRBV11-2; TRBD1 agrees at 9 bases. Trimming cost V 5 bases and J 9 bases; bases outside gene matches: 11. This CDR3 region has 15 residues. Per germline, CDR1 SGHAT and CDR2 FQNNGV. The CDR3 spells CASSPGQGSGGEQFF. The CDR3 DNA sequence: TGTGCCAGCAGCCCCGGACAGGGGTCGGGCGGTGAGCAGTTCTTC.

The chain has TRBV29-1 and TRBJ2-7; 12 bases match TRBD2. Germline V gives CDR1 SQVTM, CDR2 ANQGSEA. The CDR3 totals 17 residues. Unmatched junction bases numbered 10, after V lost 1 base and J lost 3 bases. This CDR3 is CSVEAVGLAGSGYEQYF. In DNA form, the CDR3 reads TGCAGCGTTGAAGCCGTCGGACTAGCGGGAAGCGGCTACGAGCAGTACTTC.

The rearrangement joins TRBV19 to TRBJ2-1, with unresolved D. The germline V gene has CDR1 LNHDA and CDR2 SQIVND (reference sequence). CDR3 length: 15 amino acids. V shed 3 bases and J shed 0 bases, with 9 bases lying between them. The CDR3 spells CASSIGSNSYNEQFF. The CDR3 DNA sequence: TGTGCCAGTAGTATCGGTTCGAACTCCTACAATGAGCAGTTCTTC.

This clone was seen a single time. This chain uses TRBV7-8 with TRBJ1-5, with 7 bases that match TRBD1. After removal of 4 bases from V and 7 bases from J, the junction contained 7 bases not matched to a gene. The CDR3 runs 14 residues. From germline, CDR1 is SGHVS and CDR2 FQNEAQ. In DNA, the CDR3 is TGTGCCAGCAGCTCAGACAGGGTGGGACAGCCCCAGCATTTT. Protein: CASSSDRVGQPQHF.

This clone turned up a few times. The chain is built from TRBV6-5 and TRBJ1-1; unclear D gene. Germline CDR1 reads MNHEY; CDR2 reads SVGAGI. The CDR3 consists of 14 residues. The V end was cut by 6 bases, the J end by 1 base, with 12 bases between. The CDR3 DNA reads TGTGCCAGCAGAGACATCCCAGAGAACACTGAAGCTTTCTTT. The encoded protein is CASRDIPENTEAFF.

The rearrangement links TRBV14 to TRBJ2-5, with 8 bases identical to TRBD2. The length of the CDR3 is 17 residues. V dropped 8 bases and J dropped 2; count of bases not matched to a gene: 16. CDR1 SGHDN and CDR2 FVKESK come from the germline V gene. This CDR3 reads CASGGTKTSDLQETQYF. The CDR3 nucleotides read TGTGCCAGCGGGGGCACTAAGACTAGCGACCTTCAAGAGACCCAGTACTTC.

This chain joins TRBV2 and TRBJ2-6, with a possible D match to TRBD1 (6 bases). The germline V gene encodes CDR1 SNHLY and CDR2 FYNNEI. Trimming stripped 7 bases from V and 0 bases from J, with 10 bases between. The CDR3 loop spans 15 amino acids. The CDR3 coding sequence is TGTGCCAGCACCGCGGACAGCTCTGGGGCCAACGTCCTGACTTTC. This sequence encodes CASTADSSGANVLTF.

The CDR3 DNA follows: TGTGCCAGCAGTGAAAGTAAGCTTAGTGAGCAGTTCTTC. Encoded protein: CASSESKLSEQFF. The chain recombines TRBV6-1 with TRBJ2-1; D not resolved. This CDR3 is 13 amino acids long. Trimming left V 2 bases short and J 9 bases short, with 11 bases between. Per the germline V gene, CDR1 is MNHNS and CDR2 is SASEGT.

CDR3 in amino acids: CASNNQAGQGSYTF. CDR3 nucleotide sequence: TGTGCCAGTAACAACCAAGCAGGACAGGGGAGCTACACCTTC. The chain links TRBV19 to TRBJ1-2; the match to TRBD1 covers 9 bases. Unmatched junction bases numbered 12, after V lost 7 bases and J lost 9 bases. Germline V lookup: CDR1 LNHDA, CDR2 SQIVND (reference sequence). The CDR3 extends over 14 amino acids.

This clone was detected only once. The chain combines TRBV27 with TRBJ2-1; 9 nucleotides align to TRBD1. The junction had 4 bases not matched to a gene; V was cut back by 5 bases and J by 5 bases. This CDR3 has 14 residues. Germline V lookup: CDR1 MNHEY, CDR2 SMNVEV (reference sequence). CDR3 loop: CASSPWTGDNEQFF. The CDR3 DNA follows: TGTGCCAGCAGTCCATGGACAGGGGACAATGAGCAGTTCTTC.

The chain is built from TRBV29-1 and TRBJ1-1; 7 positions match TRBD1. The CDR3 extends over 13 amino acids. Germline lookup yields CDR1 SQVTM and CDR2 ANQGSEA. The J segment lost 4 bases and the V segment lost 7 bases, leaving 9 bases of the junction unmatched. The CDR3 spells CSGGRGPGTEAFF. The CDR3 DNA reads TGCAGCGGGGGAAGGGGGCCGGGCACTGAAGCTTTCTTT.

This clone appeared a few times. One junction end disagrees with the germline gene, perhaps due to a read error. The rearrangement uses TRBV7-9 and TRBJ1-2, with D maybe TRBD1 (6 bases). Germline V gene lookup returns CDR1 SEHNR and CDR2 FQNEAQ (reference sequence). This CDR3 is 14 amino acids long. The DNA of the CDR3 is TGTTCCAGCAGCTCCCCGGGGGGGGCTCGTGGCTACACCTTC. It is translated as CSSSSPGGARGYTF.

About this clone: Other DNA sequences of this sample code for an identical CDR3. The V call is TRBV13, the J call TRBJ2-1, with D maybe TRBD1 (5 bases). The CDR3 has 14 residues. CDR1 and CDR2 (germline): PRHDT, FYEKMQ (reference sequence). The V end was cut by 4 bases, the J end by 5 bases, with 12 bases between. The CDR3 DNA reads as TGTGCCAGCAGCTCAGAAGGGGTTCACAATGAGCAGTTCTTC. It specifies CASSSEGVHNEQFF. The full variable domain, completed using reference TRBV13 and TRBJ2-1, is AAGVIQSPRHLIKEKRETATLKCYPIPRHDTVYWYQQGPGQDPQFLISFYEKMQSDKGSIPDRFSAQQFSDYHSELNMSSLELGDSALYFCASSSEGVHNEQFFGPGTRLTVL.

The chain is built from TRBV9 and TRBJ2-5; 14 bases are shared with TRBD2. The germline gives CDR1 SGDLS, CDR2 YYNGEE. This CDR3 has 18 residues. Trimming removed 0 bases from V and 7 bases from J; junction bases left unmatched: 11. CDR3 residues: CASSVEPLTSGRAGTQYF. The CDR3 nucleotides read TGTGCCAGCAGCGTAGAACCATTGACTAGCGGGAGGGCCGGGACCCAGTACTTC.

The rearrangement links TRBV7-7 to TRBJ2-7, with a tentative D call TRBD1 (6 bases). Per the germline V gene, CDR1 is SSHAT and CDR2 is FNYEAQ (reference sequence). The V end lost 4 bases, the J end lost 5 bases, and 15 bases lay between the germline ends. This CDR3 region has 14 residues. CDR3 in DNA: TGTGCCAGCAGCTCCGGGACACAAAGCCACGAGCAGTACTTC. Protein product: CASSSGTQSHEQYF.

The gene calls are TRBV7-8 and TRBJ2-7; 9 positions agree with TRBD1. CDR1 SGHVS and CDR2 FQNEAQ come from the germline V gene. The CDR3 is 15 amino acids. Trimming at V came to 5 bases and at J to 4 bases, leaving 9 bases not matched to a gene. For the CDR3, the DNA is TGTGCCAGCAGCGCCCGACAGGGGGGACTTTACGAGCAGTACTTC. It yields the protein CASSARQGGLYEQYF.

The rearrangement uses TRBV5-6 and TRBJ2-1, with 8 nucleotides matching TRBD2. With V trimmed by 0 bases and J by 9 bases, 11 bases remained unmatched. The CDR3 is 16 amino acids. The germline V gene encodes CDR1 SGHDT and CDR2 YYEEEE. Here the CDR3 reads CASSLGAGSGTGEQFF. CDR3 nucleotide sequence: TGTGCCAGCAGCTTGGGGGCGGGTAGCGGGACTGGTGAGCAGTTCTTC.

This clone is a singleton in its sample. The rearrangement joins TRBV4-2 to TRBJ2-3; D gene unclear. The germline V gene encodes CDR1 LGHNA and CDR2 YNFKEQ. Trimming removed 4 bases at V and 4 bases at J, with 6 bases between. The CDR3 runs 12 residues. The CDR3: CASSPVADTQYF. CDR3 nucleotides: TGTGCCAGCAGCCCAGTGGCAGATACGCAGTATTTT.

J is TRBJ1-3 and V is TRBV4-3; D not resolved. The length of the CDR3 is 15 residues. V was cut by 1 base and J by 0 bases, with 7 bases left in between. The V gene's germline CDR1 is LGHNA and CDR2 YSLEER. Written as DNA, the CDR3 is TGCGCCAGCAGCCAAGGGGCCGACTCTGGAAACACCATATATTTT. Translating gives CASSQGADSGNTIYF.